This T cell receptor beta chain was sequenced for a study of CD8 T cells in Susac syndrome. Study context: Sequenced Susac syndrome patients included over five with active disease and 8 or 9 who were in remission. Treatment status at blood draw for the Susac syndrome patients was therapy-naive, corticosteroids, or intravenous immunoglobulin alone.

With random hexamers, reverse transcription was performed on about 0.5 to 1 ug of RNA. Multiplex immunoSEQ PCR targeted 54 Vbeta and 13 Jbeta TCR beta segments. TCRdb re-analysed the immunoSEQ multiplex PCR reads in MiXCR, keeping a single row per CDR3 protein. The sample contains around 140,000 distinct CDR3 sequences, 95% of which appear only once. High-throughput TCR beta sequencing covered peripheral CD8+ and CD4+ T cells. The source is a human donor with Susac syndrome. The sequenced sample was CD4+ T cells from PBMCs.

The CDR3 nucleotides are TGTGCCCCCAGTACAGGGTTGGGTGAGCAGTTCTTC. It yields the protein CAPSTGLGEQFF. The chain combines TRBV5-4 with TRBJ2-1, with D tentatively TRBD1 (6 bases). The length of the CDR3 is 12 residues. Trimming took off 10 bases at V and 9 bases at J, with 17 bases between the two ends. The germline CDR1 and CDR2 sequences are SGHNT and YYREEE (reference sequence).